A selection of T cell receptor beta chains follows, all from one sample in a study of metastatic and nonmetastatic thyroid tumors. Using MiXCR, TCRdb re-called clones from the PCR reads. This sample has more than 10,000 clones, with approximately 24% found just once. The sample taken for sequencing was tumor tissue. The receptors here all came from a female donor with papillary thyroid cancer or a benign thyroid nodule (not recorded which). Some clones in this sample may be carry-over from other donors' samples. Both conserved end residues are part of each CDR3. Fields, in order: D gene, V gene, clone size, J gene, CDR3 protein, CDR3 DNA. D genes are given only for firm matches. Clone size is shown for a subset of rows, as once, few, many or a class of expanded clone.

d_call: TRBD1; v_call: TRBV19; clone_size: .; j_call: TRBJ1-1; cdr3_aa: CASRSGQGGTEAFF; cdr3_nt: TGTGCCAGTCGATCAGGACAGGGGGGCACTGAAGCTTTCTTT
d_call: TRBD1; v_call: TRBV6-5; clone_size: .; j_call: TRBJ2-5; cdr3_aa: CASSYLGRGPETQYF; cdr3_nt: TGTGCCAGCAGTTATTTGGGCAGGGGGCCAGAGACCCAGTACTTC
d_call: .; v_call: TRBV6-2/TRBV6-3; clone_size: .; j_call: TRBJ2-7; cdr3_aa: CASSYSLTAPYEQYF; cdr3_nt: TGTGCCAGCAGTTACTCGCTAACAGCGCCCTACGAGCAGTACTTC
d_call: TRBD1; v_call: TRBV11-3; clone_size: medium-sized; j_call: TRBJ1-3; cdr3_aa: CASSFRDRGNTIYF; cdr3_nt: TGTGCCAGCAGCTTCCGGGACAGGGGCAACACCATATATTTT
d_call: TRBD2; v_call: TRBV6-1; clone_size: few; j_call: TRBJ2-7; cdr3_aa: CASSSAGVGDEQYF; cdr3_nt: TGTGCCAGCAGTTCAGCGGGAGTAGGAGACGAGCAGTACTTC
d_call: TRBD1; v_call: TRBV6-1; clone_size: few; j_call: TRBJ1-6; cdr3_aa: CASSDRVNSPLHF; cdr3_nt: TGTGCCAGCAGCGACAGGGTGAATTCACCCCTCCACTTT
d_call: .; v_call: TRBV20-1; clone_size: once; j_call: TRBJ2-3; cdr3_aa: CSARRRGGGSTDTQYF; cdr3_nt: TGCAGTGCTAGGCGTCGCGGCGGAGGCAGCACAGATACGCAGTATTTT
d_call: TRBD2; v_call: TRBV30; clone_size: .; j_call: TRBJ2-7; cdr3_aa: CAWSVGGRGYYEQYF; cdr3_nt: TGTGCCTGGAGTGTAGGAGGGAGGGGCTACTACGAGCAGTACTTC
d_call: TRBD1; v_call: TRBV25-1; clone_size: .; j_call: TRBJ2-7; cdr3_aa: CASSEFGTGGLRQYF; cdr3_nt: TGTGCCAGCAGTGAATTTGGGACAGGAGGTCTGAGGCAGTACTTC
d_call: TRBD2; v_call: TRBV5-1; clone_size: .; j_call: TRBJ2-7; cdr3_aa: CASSLVPSARTSGRNEQYF; cdr3_nt: TGCGCCAGCAGCTTGGTCCCCAGCGCCCGGACTAGCGGGAGAAACGAGCAGTACTTC
d_call: .; v_call: TRBV6-1; clone_size: many; j_call: TRBJ2-2; cdr3_aa: CASSSGRGWNTGELFF; cdr3_nt: TGTGCCAGCAGTTCGGGCAGGGGATGGAACACCGGGGAGCTGTTTTTT
d_call: .; v_call: TRBV6-1; clone_size: medium-sized; j_call: TRBJ2-2; cdr3_aa: CASSPPNTGELFF; cdr3_nt: TGTGCCAGCAGCCCCCCGAACACCGGGGAGCTGTTTTTT
d_call: TRBD2; v_call: TRBV27; clone_size: few; j_call: TRBJ2-7; cdr3_aa: CASSLREGLGEQYF; cdr3_nt: TGTGCCAGCAGTTTGCGGGAGGGTTTAGGCGAGCAGTACTTC
d_call: .; v_call: TRBV12-3/TRBV12-4; clone_size: few; j_call: TRBJ1-2; cdr3_aa: CASSSGGRGYTF; cdr3_nt: TGTGCCAGCAGTAGCGGAGGCCGAGGCTACACCTTC
d_call: TRBD2; v_call: TRBV30; clone_size: .; j_call: TRBJ2-6; cdr3_aa: CAWSHPGGAGANVLTF; cdr3_nt: TGTGCCTGGAGTCACCCGGGGGGGGCTGGGGCCAACGTCCTGACTTTC
d_call: .; v_call: TRBV6-6; clone_size: few; j_call: TRBJ2-7; cdr3_aa: CASSYGRAYEQYF; cdr3_nt: TGTGCCAGCAGTTACGGCCGAGCCTACGAGCAGTACTTC
d_call: TRBD1; v_call: TRBV30; clone_size: medium-sized; j_call: TRBJ1-5; cdr3_aa: CAWTGQGNQPQHF; cdr3_nt: TGTGCCTGGACGGGACAGGGGAATCAGCCCCAGCATTTT
d_call: .; v_call: TRBV12-3/TRBV12-4; clone_size: few; j_call: TRBJ1-2; cdr3_aa: CASSPGVGGSHYGYTF; cdr3_nt: TGTGCCAGCAGTCCGGGGGTGGGGGGGAGTCACTATGGCTACACCTTC
d_call: .; v_call: TRBV12-3/TRBV12-4; clone_size: few; j_call: TRBJ2-7; cdr3_aa: CASRRTLGVHEQYF; cdr3_nt: TGTGCCAGCAGGCGGACATTAGGGGTCCACGAGCAGTACTTC
d_call: TRBD1; v_call: TRBV6-1; clone_size: large; j_call: TRBJ1-6; cdr3_aa: CASSLGQGFRSPLHF; cdr3_nt: TGTGCCAGCAGTTTGGGACAGGGTTTTCGATCACCCCTCCACTTT
d_call: .; v_call: TRBV27; clone_size: few; j_call: TRBJ2-3; cdr3_aa: CASSSINPGGTDTQYF; cdr3_nt: TGTGCCAGCAGTTCCATCAACCCAGGGGGCACAGATACGCAGTATTTT
d_call: .; v_call: TRBV5-6; clone_size: many; j_call: TRBJ1-1; cdr3_aa: CASSASGRGSNTEAFF; cdr3_nt: TGTGCCAGCAGCGCCTCTGGGCGGGGATCGAACACTGAAGCTTTCTTT
d_call: TRBD2; v_call: TRBV6-1; clone_size: .; j_call: TRBJ2-1; cdr3_aa: CASTETSGIEQFF; cdr3_nt: TGTGCCAGCACAGAGACTAGCGGTATTGAGCAGTTCTTC
d_call: .; v_call: TRBV28; clone_size: few; j_call: TRBJ2-2; cdr3_aa: CASSLPEKNTGELFF; cdr3_nt: TGTGCCAGCAGTTTACCTGAAAAGAACACCGGGGAGCTGTTTTTT
d_call: TRBD1; v_call: TRBV10-3; clone_size: .; j_call: TRBJ2-7; cdr3_aa: CAISEGTGPREQYF; cdr3_nt: TGTGCCATCAGTGAAGGGACAGGGCCTCGGGAGCAGTACTTC
d_call: TRBD2; v_call: TRBV11-3; clone_size: medium-sized; j_call: TRBJ2-1; cdr3_aa: CASSRSTSGVYNEQFF; cdr3_nt: TGTGCCAGCAGTAGGAGCACTAGCGGGGTATACAATGAGCAGTTCTTC